The 32 T cell receptor beta chains reported below all come from one sample, sequenced in a study of CD8+CD57+ T cells in acquired aplastic anemia. Genomic DNA was employed as the template in profiling TCR beta VDJ and CDR3. MiXCR, applied by TCRdb to the reads, yields one record per CDR3 protein. The table has over 150,000 distinct CDR3 sequences, roughly two thirds seen once. Patients picked for sequencing had shown CD8+CD57+ cell expansion detected by flow cytometry. Sequencing input: sorted CD4+, CD8+, or CD8+CD57+ T cells (not recorded which) from PBMCs. The origin of the receptors is a human donor with aplastic anemia.

The rearrangement uses TRBV29-1 and TRBJ1-1; D not certain. The germline V and J ends were trimmed by 4 bases and 6 bases, with 21 bases remaining between them. Germline V gene lookup returns CDR1 SQVTM and CDR2 ANQGSEA. The CDR3 has 15 residues. The CDR3 bases are TGCAGCGTTGTTTATCTTGGAGACCCGGTACCTGAAGCTTTCTTT. Amino acid sequence: CSVVYLGDPVPEAFF.

The CDR3 nucleotides are TGCGCCAGCAGCCAGGGACAGATAGATCAGCCCCAGCATTTT. Translation: CASSQGQIDQPQHF. The chain uses TRBV4-1 and TRBJ1-5, with TRBD1 matching 7 bases. V shed 3 bases and J 5 bases; nucleotides not matched to a gene: 4. The CDR3 spans 14 residues. Germline CDR1 is MGHRA and CDR2 is YSYEKL.

The rearrangement uses TRBV20-1 and TRBJ2-7, with TRBD2 identical over 8 bases. Per the germline V gene, CDR1 is DFQATT and CDR2 is SNEGSKA (reference sequence). Germline trimming cut 4 bases from V and 3 bases from J; bases unmatched to any gene: 14. CDR3 size: 16 residues. The CDR3 reads CSANVGISSGFYEQYF. The CDR3 DNA sequence: TGCAGTGCTAACGTTGGAATCTCTAGCGGGTTCTACGAGCAGTACTTC.

This chain joins TRBV20-1 and TRBJ1-2, with D maybe TRBD1 (5 bases). V lost 5 bases and J 6 bases, leaving 19 bases between the germline ends. CDR3 length: 14 amino acids. In germline, CDR1 is DFQATT, CDR2 SNEGSKA (reference sequence). CDR3 region: CSAHSGPPSNGYTF. CDR3 nucleotide sequence: TGCAGTGCTCATTCGGGACCTCCGAGCAATGGCTACACCTTC.

J is TRBJ2-1 and V is TRBV10-2, with 8 positions matching TRBD2. This CDR3 is built from 16 residues. The V and J ends lost 3 bases and 5 bases, in that order; junction bases with no gene match: 9. Germline CDR1 is WSHSY and CDR2 is SAAADI. The CDR3 DNA reads as TGCGCCAGCAGTGAATTTGAGAAGCGGGGGAACAATGAGCAGTTCTTC. The encoded protein is CASSEFEKRGNNEQFF.

The chain carries TRBV9 and TRBJ2-2; a possible D gene is TRBD2 (5 bases). This CDR3 has 13 amino acids. The germline CDR1 and CDR2 sequences are SGDLS and YYNGEE. Trimming shortened V by 5 bases and J by 6 bases, and 11 bases separated the two germline ends. CDR3 amino acids: CASRPRVSGELFF. In nucleotides, the CDR3 is TGTGCCAGCAGGCCGAGGGTATCCGGGGAGCTGTTTTTT.

V usage is TRBV20-1 and J usage is TRBJ2-7; perhaps D is TRBD1 or TRBD2 (5 bases each). This CDR3 has 13 residues. CDR1 is DFQATT and CDR2 is SNEGSKA in the germline V gene (reference sequence). V lost 6 bases and J 7 bases, leaving 19 bases between the germline ends. CDR3 loop: CSARGRAVWEQYV. DNA for the CDR3: TGCAGTGCCCGGGGCAGGGCCGTGTGGGAGCAGTACGTC.

This clonotype was picked up a small number of times. A read error may be the cause here, since a much bigger clone is one base away. V and J are TRBV7-7 and TRBJ2-2, with D tentatively TRBD1 (5 bases). Looked up from germline, CDR1 is SSHAT and CDR2 is FNYEAQ (reference sequence). V dropped 6 bases and J dropped 1 base, with 9 bases sitting between them. The CDR3 contains 14 residues. CDR3 residues: CASRDTGNTGELFF. CDR3 DNA sequence: TGTGCCAGCAGGGACACAGGGAACACCGGGGAGCTGTTTTTT.

This clonotype was recorded once. V and J are TRBV5-5 and TRBJ2-7; 10 bases line up with TRBD1. The V gene's germline CDR1 is SGHKS and CDR2 YYEKEE (reference sequence). Trimming cost V 5 bases and J 3 bases; bases outside gene matches: 5. The length of the CDR3 is 14 residues. For the CDR3, the DNA is TGTGCCAGCAGTCCGACAGGGGGCGGCTACGAGCAGTACTTC. It yields the protein CASSPTGGGYEQYF.

CDR3 sequence (DNA): TGTGCCAGCACCGGGTTAGAGCAGTACTTC. Translating it yields CASTGLEQYF. V usage is TRBV7-6 and J usage is TRBJ2-7, with unresolved D. The germline V gene has CDR1 SGHVS and CDR2 FNYEAQ. The CDR3 is 10 residues long. Trimming shortened V by 7 bases and J by 7 bases, and 8 bases separated the two germline ends.

This clonotype has a single count. V and J are TRBV7-3 and TRBJ2-3, with 11 bases fitting TRBD2. The CDR3 totals 15 residues. Germline V gene data show CDR1 as SGHTA and CDR2 as FQGTGA. V lost 7 bases to trimming and J lost 4 bases; unmatched junction nucleotides: 7. CDR3 loop: CASIPTSGRADTQYF. The CDR3 DNA reads as TGTGCCAGCATCCCTACTAGCGGGAGAGCAGATACGCAGTATTTT.

CDR3: CASSPRLAGVIGEQYF. CDR3 nucleotides: TGTGCCAGCAGTCCGAGACTAGCGGGAGTTATAGGCGAGCAGTACTTC. The chain employs TRBV12-3 or TRBV12-4 and TRBJ2-7; 12 bases are shared with TRBD2. V lost 5 bases to trimming and J lost 6 bases; unmatched junction nucleotides: 11. The CDR3 covers 16 residues.

The rearrangement joins TRBV2 to TRBJ2-7; D is perhaps TRBD1 or TRBD2 (5 bases each). This CDR3 is built from 15 residues. V was pared by 7 bases and J by 3 bases, with 19 bases between. The germline V gene has CDR1 SNHLY and CDR2 FYNNEI. CDR3 sequence (DNA): TGTGCCAGCATACCAGGGTCCGCTGGGGGCTACGAGCAGTACTTC. Translation: CASIPGSAGGYEQYF.

The chain couples TRBV10-3 to TRBJ2-3, with TRBD2 identical over 14 bases. J lost 2 bases, V lost 3 bases, and 4 bases had no gene match. This CDR3 is 17 amino acids long. From germline, CDR1 is ENHRY and CDR2 SYGVKD. The CDR3 reads CAISEGLAGGLTDTQYF. CDR3 sequence (DNA): TGTGCCATCAGTGAAGGACTAGCGGGGGGCCTCACAGATACGCAGTATTTT.

This clonotype was detected only a few times. The chain is built from TRBV29-1 and TRBJ1-2, with TRBD1 identical over 7 bases. Germline V gene data show CDR1 as SQVTM and CDR2 as ANQGSEA. This CDR3 region has 14 residues. J was trimmed by 2 bases and V by 5 bases; bases with no gene match: 8. Written as DNA, the CDR3 is TGCAGCGTTCCTCCGACAGGGCGAAACTATGGCTACACCTTC. Translating it yields CSVPPTGRNYGYTF. Full variable domain (rest looked up from reference TRBV29-1 and TRBJ1-2): SAVISQKPSRDICQRGTSLTIQCQVDSQVTMMFWYRQQPGQSLTLIATANQGSEATYESGFVIDKFPISRPNLTFSTLTVSNMSPEDSSIYLCSVPPTGRNYGYTFGSGTRLTVV.

The chain joins TRBV20-1 to TRBJ1-5; D ambiguous. This CDR3 comprises 8 residues. The V end was cut by 6 bases, the J end by 16 bases, with 10 bases between. Germline CDR1 is DFQATT and CDR2 is SNEGSKA (reference sequence). The CDR3 DNA follows: TGCAGTGCAGAAGACCGACATTTT. Translated, it gives CSAEDRHF.

The CDR3 here is CATSVSGGRTDTQYF. The DNA for the CDR3 is TGTGCCACCTCCGTGAGCGGGGGCAGGACAGATACGCAGTATTTT. The V gene is TRBV6-5, the J gene TRBJ2-3, with 8 bases fitting TRBD2. V gave up 10 bases and J gave up 3 bases; unmatched junction bases: 12. Germline V lookup: CDR1 MNHEY, CDR2 SVGAGI. This CDR3 has 15 amino acids.

This clonotype came up many times. The V gene is TRBV6-4, the J gene TRBJ2-3, with TRBD2 matching over 11 bases. Per the germline V gene, CDR1 is MRHNA and CDR2 is SNTAGT. Trimming removed 3 bases from V and 3 bases from J; junction bases left unmatched: 2. The CDR3 spans 15 residues. The CDR3 DNA sequence: TGTGCCAGCAGTGAATCTAGCGGGGGGACAGATACGCAGTATTTT. Protein sequence: CASSESSGGTDTQYF.

V and J are TRBV19 and TRBJ1-6; D is ambiguous. Trimming removed 5 bases from V and 6 bases from J, with 11 bases in between. This CDR3 contains 14 residues. Germline V gives CDR1 LNHDA, CDR2 SQIVND (reference sequence). The CDR3 region has the DNA TGTGCCAGTAGTGAGGTATTGAGTAATTCACCCCTCCACTTT. It is translated as CASSEVLSNSPLHF.

The CDR3 loop reads CASDVPQGYGYTF. CDR3 nucleotide sequence: TGTGCCAGCGACGTACCACAGGGGTATGGCTACACCTTC. The V gene is TRBV12-3 or TRBV12-4, the J gene TRBJ1-2, with TRBD1 matching over 7 bases. This CDR3 spans 13 amino acids. V lost 8 bases, J lost 5 bases, and 8 bases stayed unmatched.

The V gene is TRBV10-2, the J gene TRBJ2-7; 8 bases line up with TRBD2. Germline V gene sequence: CDR1 WSHSY, CDR2 SAAADI. The CDR3 runs 13 residues. In DNA, the CDR3 is TGCGCATCCGGGACTAGTGGCGTCCACGAGCAGTACTTC. Translating gives CASGTSGVHEQYF.

The chain is built from TRBV7-9 and TRBJ2-5, with no clear D. V was cut by 6 bases and J by 0 bases, with 8 bases left in between. The CDR3 extends over 13 amino acids. Germline CDR1 reads SEHNR; CDR2 reads FQNEAQ (reference sequence). CDR3 in DNA: TGTGCCAGCAGGGGCCCTTACCAAGAGACCCAGTACTTC. It is translated as CASRGPYQETQYF.

The rearrangement joins TRBV24-1 to TRBJ1-2; D gene uncertain. The CDR3 runs to 12 residues. Germline V gene sequence: CDR1 KGHDR, CDR2 SFDVKD. V was shortened by 9 bases and J by 2 bases, with 9 bases between the two germline ends. The CDR3 reads CATGKSNYGYTF. The CDR3 coding sequence is TGTGCCACCGGTAAGTCGAACTATGGCTACACCTTC.

This clonotype occurred a few times. The gene calls are TRBV20-1 and TRBJ1-2; perhaps TRBD1 as D (5 bases). Germline V gene lookup returns CDR1 DFQATT and CDR2 SNEGSKA (reference sequence). The CDR3 runs to 12 residues. Trimming took off 2 bases at V and 4 bases at J, with 8 bases between the two ends. The chain's CDR3 is CSARWTIYGYTF. The CDR3 DNA follows: TGCAGTGCTAGATGGACAATCTATGGCTACACCTTC.

This clonotype appeared once. The V gene is TRBV19, the J gene TRBJ1-2, with D uncertain. Trimming took off 3 bases at V and 2 bases at J, with 1 base between the two ends. This CDR3 has 11 amino acids. CDR1 and CDR2 (germline): LNHDA, SQIVND (reference sequence). The CDR3 spells CASSMNYGYTF. CDR3 nucleotides: TGTGCCAGTAGTATGAACTATGGCTACACCTTC.

V gene TRBV24-1 combines with J gene TRBJ2-7; D call uncertain. V dropped 4 bases and J dropped 7 bases, with 10 bases sitting between them. In germline, CDR1 is KGHDR, CDR2 SFDVKD. This CDR3 is 12 amino acids long. CDR3: CATSEGISEQYF. The DNA for the CDR3 is TGTGCCACCAGTGAGGGTATTTCTGAGCAGTACTTC.

The chain is built from TRBV10-3 and TRBJ2-1; D possibly corresponds to TRBD2 (5 bases). The V gene's germline CDR1 is ENHRY and CDR2 SYGVKD. This CDR3 is built from 15 residues. Trimming shortened V by 11 bases and J by 4 bases, and 21 bases separated the two germline ends. DNA for the CDR3: TGTGCCTCGGTGCGGGCCCTCGATGGGTACAATGAGCAGTTCTTC. Translating gives CASVRALDGYNEQFF.

The chain couples TRBV7-9 to TRBJ2-7, with D perhaps TRBD1 (7 bases). V dropped 5 bases and J dropped 2 bases, with 13 bases sitting between them. Germline V gene lookup returns CDR1 SEHNR and CDR2 FQNEAQ (reference sequence). The CDR3 spans 14 residues. The CDR3 coding sequence is TGTGCCAGCAGCCCTCAGGGGGGACCCTACGAGCAGTACTTC. It encodes CASSPQGGPYEQYF.

With respect to this clonotype: The germline gene is not matched at one end of the junction; a read error may be the cause. The gene calls are TRBV10-3 and TRBJ1-2; D remains unclear. This CDR3 contains 12 residues. Looked up from germline, CDR1 is ENHRY and CDR2 is SYGVKD. The CDR3 spells CAISDRPYGYIF. CDR3 bases: TGTGCCATCAGTGACCGCCCGTACGGCTACATCTTC.

This clonotype was counted only a few times. This chain joins TRBV20-1 and TRBJ2-1; unclear D gene. Germline V gives CDR1 DFQATT, CDR2 SNEGSKA (reference sequence). V was cut by 2 bases and J by 6 bases, with 8 bases left in between. This CDR3 region has 12 residues. Here the CDR3 DNA reads TGCAGTGCTAGACAGGCCTTCAATGAGCAGTTCTTC. Its protein is CSARQAFNEQFF.

The V gene is TRBV20-1, the J gene TRBJ1-5; D ambiguous. V was clipped by 3 bases and J by 1 base, with 7 bases between them. The CDR3 covers 13 residues. Germline loops: CDR1 DFQATT, CDR2 SNEGSKA (reference sequence). Here the CDR3 DNA reads TGCAGTGCTAGGCACACAAGCAATCAGCCCCAGCATTTT. It yields the protein CSARHTSNQPQHF.

The chain is built from TRBV19 and TRBJ1-1; TRBD1 matches 8 bases. After removal of 6 bases from V and 4 bases from J, the junction contained 7 bases not matched to a gene. This CDR3 has 14 residues. Germline values: CDR1 LNHDA, CDR2 SQIVND (reference sequence). CDR3 in DNA: TGTGCCAGTAGCGCGTACAGGGGGGGCACTGAAGCTTTCTTT. Protein product: CASSAYRGGTEAFF.